What follows is one T cell receptor (beta chain) and its context. Its cognate antigen is unknown. This sample was taken from a study of cytomegalovirus exposure and HLA in healthy donors. PCR involved 60 Vbeta and 13 Jbeta primers. Clones were read by immunoSEQ multiplex PCR, and TCRdb kept only the in-frame ones, dropping some. The sample lists about 140,000 clones, roughly two thirds seen once, with about 1.8% in the top ten. Whole-study findings and limits: After further analysis at a later stage, 16,951 TCR beta sequences were associated with HLA alleles at 0.05 false discovery rate. As a later analysis showed, a missense DCLRE1C variant was linked to trimming of TCR beta V- and J-genes. Overall, some 160 TCR beta chains were annotated as cytomegalovirus-associated. A later analysis showed TCR association rates differing by HLA locus, peaking at DRB1 and lowest at HLA-C.

Per germline, CDR1 LNHDA and CDR2 SQIVND (reference sequence). Unmatched junction bases numbered 16, after V lost 7 bases and J lost 2 bases. There are 17 residues in the CDR3. This chain uses TRBV19 with TRBJ1-2; TRBD1 agrees at 7 bases. The origin of this receptor is a male donor in good health and CMV-seronegative. Input material: PBMCs. The CDR3 nucleotides read TGTGCCAGTACGGAAGGGACAGCCCTCGAACAAAACTATGGCTACACCTTC. This codes for CASTEGTALEQNYGYTF.